One and the same sample provided the 19 T cell receptor beta chains below, sequenced in a study of blood T cells in healthy people across ages. A second about 7 to 11 cycle PCR used barcoded and J-beta primers. TCRdb analysed the 5' RACE reads with MiXCR anew, one entry per CDR3 protein. The table has 850,000 to 1,300,000 distinct CDR3 sequences, 45% seen once. Sequenced input: blood. The source of these receptors is a woman aged 55-69 years in good health.

Here the CDR3 DNA reads TGTGCCAGCAGCCCCCCAGGACCTGGTACCTATGGCTACACCTTC. This gives the protein CASSPPGPGTYGYTF. The V call is TRBV12-3 or TRBV12-4, the J call TRBJ1-2; D gene ambiguous. Trimming pared 6 bases from V and 4 bases from J, leaving 18 bases between. This CDR3 is built from 15 residues.

This clonotype was seen a handful of times. The rearrangement joins TRBV10-3 to TRBJ2-4; 14 bases fit TRBD2. Germline loops: CDR1 ENHRY, CDR2 SYGVKD. Losses at the gene ends were 6 bases for V and 5 bases for J; bases not matched to a gene: 0. The CDR3 runs to 14 residues. CDR3 in amino acids: CAIRGLAGENIQYF. CDR3 nucleotide sequence: TGTGCCATCAGGGGACTAGCGGGAGAAAACATTCAGTACTTC.

This clonotype was recorded once. The rearrangement joins TRBV3-1 to TRBJ2-2; TRBD1 matches 7 bases. This CDR3 region has 14 residues. Germline assignment: CDR1 LGHDT and CDR2 YNNKEL (reference sequence). Trimming removed 4 bases from V and 6 bases from J; junction bases left unmatched: 5. The CDR3 region is CASSRKTGSGELFF. Written as DNA, the CDR3 is TGTGCCAGCAGCCGCAAGACAGGGTCCGGGGAGCTGTTTTTT. Full variable domain (outside the CDR3, taken from reference TRBV3-1 and TRBJ2-2): DTAVSQTPKYLVTQMGNDKSIKCEQNLGHDTMYWYKQDSKKFLKIMFSYNNKELIINETVPNRFSPKSPDKAHLNLHINSLELGDSAVYFCASSRKTGSGELFFGEGSRLTVL.

This clonotype occurred many times. V usage is TRBV27 and J usage is TRBJ2-7; the D gene is possibly TRBD1 (7 bases). V lost 5 bases and J 6 bases, leaving 14 bases between the germline ends. The CDR3 totals 13 residues. Germline V gene sequence: CDR1 MNHEY, CDR2 SMNVEV (reference sequence). The CDR3 coding sequence is TGTGCCAGCAGTCGCGGGACAGCGCTCGAGCAGTACTTC. It yields the protein CASSRGTALEQYF.

The chain carries TRBV12-3 or TRBV12-4 and TRBJ2-5, with 8 bases that match TRBD2. Trimming at V came to 6 bases and at J to 2 bases, leaving 11 bases not matched to a gene. The CDR3 runs to 16 residues. CDR3 DNA: TGTGCCAGCAGCGGGGGGGAAGCCGCGCATCAAGAGACCCAGTACTTC. It yields the protein CASSGGEAAHQETQYF.

In the case of this clonotype: A much bigger clone sits one base away, suggesting this may be a read error. This chain connects TRBV7-2 to TRBJ2-1; 8 bases map to TRBD2. V dropped 4 bases and J dropped 6; count of bases not matched to a gene: 2. Looked up from germline, CDR1 is SGHTA and CDR2 is FQGNSA. CDR3 size: 13 residues. CDR3 in DNA: TGTACCAGCAGCTCCGGGACTAGCAATGAGCAGTTCTTC. It translates to CTSSSGTSNEQFF.

CDR3 bases: TGTGCCAGCAGTAAACTCGGGCAGGTCGCTGAAGCTTTCTTT. Translated, it gives CASSKLGQVAEAFF. V gene TRBV6-5 combines with J gene TRBJ1-1; no reliable D call. Trimming shortened V by 5 bases and J by 6 bases, and 16 bases separated the two germline ends. The CDR3 is 14 amino acids. The germline V gene encodes CDR1 MNHEY and CDR2 SVGAGI.

This clonotype was observed many times. The V gene is TRBV29-1, the J gene TRBJ2-7; 7 bases align to TRBD1. J lost 3 bases, V lost 7 bases, and 15 bases had no gene match. The CDR3 covers 15 residues. Per germline, CDR1 SQVTM and CDR2 ANQGSEA. CDR3 in DNA: TGCAGCGCCGCAACCACGACAGGGACGTTCTACGAGCAGTACTTC. It specifies CSAATTTGTFYEQYF.

This clonotype was counted at least ten times. This chain uses TRBV29-1 with TRBJ2-1, with TRBD2 matching 10 bases. The CDR3 runs 16 residues. CDR1 is SQVTM, CDR2 ANQGSEA, per germline. V shed 1 base, J shed 2 bases, and the junction held 5 bases outside the gene matches. The DNA of the CDR3 is TGCAGCGTTGAAGGGGGGCTAGCGGGAGCCTACAATGAGCAGTTCTTC. This codes for CSVEGGLAGAYNEQFF.

This clonotype was found a few times. The J gene is TRBJ2-7, the V gene TRBV6-5; D is perhaps TRBD1 (6 bases). The CDR3 is 15 amino acids. CDR1 and CDR2 (germline): MNHEY, SVGAGI. V was clipped by 2 bases and J by 4 bases, with 15 bases between them. In nucleotides, the CDR3 is TGTGCCAGCAGTTACAGAGGGGGTGTAGGATACGAGCAGTACTTC. It translates to CASSYRGGVGYEQYF.

The genes are TRBV20-1 and TRBJ1-1; 10 bases are shared with TRBD1. The CDR3 loop spans 16 amino acids. V shed 0 bases and J 5 bases; nucleotides not matched to a gene: 9. Germline V CDR1 and CDR2: DFQATT, SNEGSKA (reference sequence). CDR3 sequence (DNA): TGCAGTGCTAGAGAGCGCCTAGACAGGGGGCGAACTGAAGCTTTCTTT. Translated, it gives CSARERLDRGRTEAFF.

This chain links TRBV6-5 with TRBJ1-5; 9 bases map to TRBD1. V lost 8 bases to trimming and J lost 2 bases; unmatched junction nucleotides: 1. CDR1 MNHEY and CDR2 SVGAGI come from the germline V gene. This CDR3 contains 13 residues. The CDR3 DNA reads as TGTGCCAGCCGACAGGGGGGCAATCAGCCCCAGCATTTT. Protein product: CASRQGGNQPQHF.

The V and J genes are TRBV4-1 and TRBJ2-7; D gene uncertain. This CDR3 has 14 amino acids. Germline V CDR1 and CDR2: MGHRA, YSYEKL. The germline V and J ends were trimmed by 2 bases and 2 bases, with 10 bases remaining between them. The CDR3 bases are TGCGCCAGCAGCCAACCCTCCCTGGCCTACGAGCAGTACTTC. It yields the protein CASSQPSLAYEQYF.

The CDR3 reads CASSATNLDTEAFF. CDR3 DNA sequence: TGTGCCAGCTCAGCCACAAATCTGGACACTGAAGCTTTCTTT. V is TRBV18 and J is TRBJ1-1; D gene unclear. The V end lost 5 bases, the J end lost 3 bases, and 13 bases lay between the germline ends. The germline V gene has CDR1 KGHSH and CDR2 LQKENI. This CDR3 has 14 residues.

This clonotype was seen a handful of times. The chain employs TRBV15 and TRBJ2-7; TRBD2 might be the D (7 bases). The CDR3 covers 15 residues. Germline-derived CDR1 and CDR2 are LNHNV and YYDKDF (reference sequence). Trimming took off 0 bases at V and 1 base at J, with 10 bases between the two ends. CDR3 coding DNA: TGTGCCACCAGCAGAGAGAGGGGGGGTTCCTACGAGCAGTACTTC. It yields the protein CATSRERGGSYEQYF.

This chain links TRBV9 with TRBJ2-1; possible D gene TRBD2, 5 bases. CDR1 is SGDLS, CDR2 YYNGEE, per germline. Trimming stripped 0 bases from V and 1 base from J, with 8 bases between. The length of the CDR3 is 15 residues. The CDR3 sequence is CASSVGLFSYNEQFF. CDR3 bases: TGTGCCAGCAGCGTAGGACTATTTTCCTACAATGAGCAGTTCTTC.

This clonotype was picked up one time. This sequence joins TRBV6-5 and TRBJ2-3; TRBD2 matches 7 bases. The V and J ends lost 5 bases and 7 bases, in that order; junction bases with no gene match: 12. The CDR3 spans 15 residues. CDR1 is MNHEY and CDR2 is SVGAGI in the germline V gene. The CDR3 here is CASSTPGDYQNTQYF. In nucleotides, the CDR3 is TGTGCCAGCAGTACCCCCGGGGACTACCAAAATACGCAGTATTTT.

A note on this clonotype: Mismatch with germline at one junction end may stem from a read error. The gene calls are TRBV27 and TRBJ2-6, with D tentatively TRBD1 (5 bases). The germline V gene encodes CDR1 MNHEY and CDR2 SMNVEV (reference sequence). The CDR3 runs to 14 residues. The DNA for the CDR3 is TGTGCCAGCATGATCGACTCTGGGGCCAACGTCCTGGCTTTC. It is translated as CASMIDSGANVLAF.

This clonotype has only a few counts. This sequence joins TRBV20-1 and TRBJ2-7, with D perhaps TRBD1 or TRBD2 (5 bases each). V was shortened by 5 bases and J by 2 bases, with 13 bases between the two germline ends. Germline V lookup: CDR1 DFQATT, CDR2 SNEGSKA (reference sequence). The CDR3 is 13 amino acids. The CDR3 loop reads CSAPRDVTYEQYF. CDR3 DNA: TGCAGTGCTCCCCGGGACGTAACCTACGAGCAGTACTTC.